This T cell receptor (beta chain) was documented in a study of blood T cell repertoires in COVID-19. The length of the CDR3 is 16 residues. V shed 5 bases, J shed 1 base, and the junction held 6 bases outside the gene matches. Germline values: CDR1 MDHEN, CDR2 SYDVKM. As processed by the authors: Reference gene primer amplification gave nucleated cell count estimates. The protocol was immunoSEQ multiplex PCR, while the TCRdb copy is restricted to in-frame clones and leaves out a portion. The DNA was the basis for D and trimming; V, J and clone size are from that table. The sample records hundreds of thousands of clones, 70% to 90% being singletons. The Seattle site enrolled patients during active infection and followed them longitudinally.

This chain links TRBV28 with TRBJ2-4; 9 bases are shared with TRBD1. Sequencing input: peripheral blood. The clonotype comes from a woman aged 25 to 39 with COVID-19, enrolled during active disease. For the CDR3, the DNA is TGTGCCAGCAGTACCGGGACAGGGTTTGCCAAAAACATTCAGTACTTC. It encodes CASSTGTGFAKNIQYF.